This passage covers 13 T cell receptor beta chains from one sample sequenced in a study of human T cells and chemical hapten exposure. Time point: patch test 3, about 24 weeks after DPC sensitization. The treatment denotes: therapeutic diphenylcyclopropenone sensitization with weekly scalp DPC. TCRdb called the RACE reads again in MiXCR, with one record for every CDR3 protein. The sample lists about 82,000 distinct CDR3 sequences, about a tenth occurring once. Specimen: whole blood, collected in connection with sensitization to the hapten diphenylcyclopropenone (DPC). The receptors here all came from a woman aged 50 to 60 with alopecia areata. Some clones in this sample may be carry-over from other donors' samples.

The V gene is TRBV3-1, the J gene TRBJ1-1, with D possibly being TRBD1 (5 bases). V was clipped by 1 base and J by 4 bases, with 13 bases between them. This CDR3 contains 15 residues. Germline CDR1 is LGHDT and CDR2 is YNNKEL (reference sequence). CDR3 DNA sequence: TGTGCCAGCAGCCAAGGCAGGGTGAAGGGCACTGAAGCTTTCTTT. It codes for CASSQGRVKGTEAFF.

This clonotype occurred many times. The genes are TRBV6-5 and TRBJ2-2; D may be TRBD2 (5 bases). Germline loops: CDR1 MNHEY, CDR2 SVGAGI. The V end was cut by 2 bases, the J end by 1 base, with 11 bases between. The CDR3 runs 16 residues. This CDR3 is CASSYPGGGNTGELFF. The CDR3 DNA follows: TGTGCCAGCAGTTACCCCGGAGGAGGGAACACCGGGGAGCTGTTTTTT.

This clonotype showed up many times. The chain has TRBV29-1 and TRBJ2-1; D unresolved. The CDR3 runs to 12 residues. Germline V gene data show CDR1 as SQVTM and CDR2 as ANQGSEA. Between the trimmed V and J ends, which lost 4 bases and 8 bases, there was a span of 12 bases. Written as DNA, the CDR3 is TGCAGCGTTGCCGTGGTAGGAGATGAGCAGTTCTTC. Protein product: CSVAVVGDEQFF.

This clonotype was picked up many times. The V gene is TRBV7-2, the J gene TRBJ1-2, with 8 bases identical to TRBD1. CDR1 and CDR2 from the germline V gene are SGHTA and FQGNSA. V dropped 4 bases and J dropped 6; count of bases not matched to a gene: 4. The CDR3 consists of 13 residues. DNA for the CDR3: TGTGCCAGCAGCTATCAGGGGGCGCATGGCTACACCTTC. It translates to CASSYQGAHGYTF. The variable domain in full, completed from reference TRBV7-2 and TRBJ1-2, reads GAGVSQSPSNKVTEKGKDVELRCDPISGHTALYWYRQSLGQGLEFLIYFQGNSAPDKSGLPSDRFSAERTGGSVSTLTIQRTQQEDSAVYLCASSYQGAHGYTFGSGTRLTVV.

The chain carries TRBV25-1 and TRBJ2-7, with a weak D call TRBD2 (5 bases). This CDR3 has 12 amino acids. CDR1 is MGHDK, CDR2 SYGVNS, per germline. V lost 4 bases to trimming and J lost 4 bases, with 8 bases between them. CDR3 sequence: CASSGRRYEQYF. The CDR3 DNA reads as TGTGCCAGCAGTGGGAGGAGGTACGAGCAGTACTTC.

This clonotype has at least ten counts. The chain is built from TRBV5-4 and TRBJ2-3; TRBD2 agrees at 10 bases. This CDR3 is 17 amino acids long. CDR1 is SGHNT, CDR2 YYREEE, per germline (reference sequence). V was pared by 0 bases and J by 2 bases, with 6 bases of the junction left unmatched. The CDR3 protein is CASSLAASGRLTDTQYF. The CDR3 DNA follows: TGTGCCAGCAGCTTGGCGGCTAGCGGGAGACTCACAGATACGCAGTATTTT. Filled out from reference TRBV5-4 and TRBJ2-3, the complete variable domain reads ETGVTQSPTHLIKTRGQQVTLRCSSQSGHNTVSWYQQALGQGPQFIFQYYREEENGRGNFPPRFSGLQFPNYSSELNVNALELDDSALYLCASSLAASGRLTDTQYFGPGTRLTVL.

This rearrangement joins TRBV5-6 to TRBJ2-7; 7 nucleotides align to TRBD2. The CDR3 is 17 residues long. Per the germline V gene, CDR1 is SGHDT and CDR2 is YYEEEE. The V gene end was trimmed by 4 bases and the J gene end by 3 bases; junction bases not matched to a gene: 16. CDR3 protein: CASSLPRGSVESYEQYF. The CDR3 bases are TGTGCCAGCAGCCTACCGCGGGGGTCCGTAGAGAGCTACGAGCAGTACTTC.

This clonotype has at least ten counts. The J gene is TRBJ1-5, the V gene TRBV29-1; 9 nucleotides match TRBD1. Germline CDR1 and CDR2: SQVTM and ANQGSEA. The CDR3 has 16 amino acids. V shed 4 bases, J shed 1 base, and the junction held 8 bases outside the gene matches. CDR3 sequence reads: CSVGGTGSGSNQPQHF. CDR3 in DNA: TGCAGCGTTGGGGGGACAGGGTCCGGAAGCAATCAGCCCCAGCATTTT.

This clonotype was counted at least ten times. The chain joins TRBV27 to TRBJ2-2; possible D gene TRBD1, 7 bases. Trimming stripped 6 bases from V and 4 bases from J, with 12 bases between. The length of the CDR3 is 14 residues. Germline V gene data show CDR1 as MNHEY and CDR2 as SMNVEV (reference sequence). The CDR3 is CASRQGRTTGELFF. CDR3 in DNA: TGTGCCAGCAGACAGGGGAGGACCACCGGGGAGCTGTTTTTT.

This clonotype was counted a few times. The chain couples TRBV11-3 to TRBJ2-1; D might be TRBD2 (5 bases). The CDR3 covers 15 residues. V lost 5 bases, J lost 7 bases, and 18 bases lay in between. Germline values: CDR1 SGHNT, CDR2 YENEEA. CDR3 amino acids: CASSTRSGERNEQFF. In DNA form, the CDR3 reads TGTGCCAGCAGCACTCGATCCGGGGAGCGGAATGAGCAGTTCTTC.

This clonotype was counted ten times or more. The chain combines TRBV18 with TRBJ1-6; a weak D match, TRBD1 (6 bases). Germline assignment: CDR1 KGHSH and CDR2 LQKENI. The CDR3 has 14 residues. V was pared by 2 bases and J by 7 bases, with 9 bases between. The CDR3 DNA reads TGTGCCAGCTCACCAAACAGGGAAAATTCACCCCTCCACTTT. Protein product: CASSPNRENSPLHF. The full variable domain, rest sourced from reference TRBV18 and TRBJ1-6, is NAGVMQNPRHLVRRRGQEARLRCSPMKGHSHVYWYRQLPEEGLKFMVYLQKENIIDESGMPKERFSAEFPKEGPSILRIQQVVRGDSAAYFCASSPNRENSPLHFGNGTRLTVT.

This clonotype appeared many times. The chain links TRBV27 to TRBJ1-5; the D gene is possibly TRBD1 (6 bases). CDR3 length: 19 residues. Germline V gives CDR1 MNHEY, CDR2 SMNVEV (reference sequence). V was shortened by 5 bases and J by 0 bases, with 23 bases between the two germline ends. CDR3 in DNA: TGTGCCAGCAGTCCCCGAGCAGGGGCGCTCCCAGATAGCAATCAGCCCCAGCATTTT. Translating gives CASSPRAGALPDSNQPQHF.

This clonotype was found many times. This sequence joins TRBV18 and TRBJ1-1, with D possibly TRBD1 on 5 matching bases. V lost 6 bases and J 1 base, leaving 9 bases between the germline ends. Germline V gene data show CDR1 as KGHSH and CDR2 as LQKENI. The CDR3 is 13 amino acids. CDR3 DNA: TGTGCCAGCTCCCGGGACTGGAACACTGAAGCTTTCTTT. Protein product: CASSRDWNTEAFF.